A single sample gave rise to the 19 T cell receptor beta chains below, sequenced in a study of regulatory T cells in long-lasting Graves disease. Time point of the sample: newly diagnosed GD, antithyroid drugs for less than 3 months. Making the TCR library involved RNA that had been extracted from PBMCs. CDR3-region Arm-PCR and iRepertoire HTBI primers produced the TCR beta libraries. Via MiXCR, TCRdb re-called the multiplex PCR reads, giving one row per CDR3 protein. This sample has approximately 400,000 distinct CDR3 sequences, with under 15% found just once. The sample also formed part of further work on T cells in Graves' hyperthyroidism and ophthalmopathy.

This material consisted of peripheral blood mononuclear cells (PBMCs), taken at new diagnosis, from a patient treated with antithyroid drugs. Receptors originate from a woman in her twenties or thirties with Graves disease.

The CDR3 protein is CASSPWTSLDYEQYF. In DNA form, the CDR3 reads TGTGCCAGCAGCCCTTGGACTAGCCTCGATTACGAGCAGTACTTC. This chain joins TRBV7-3 and TRBJ2-7; TRBD2 matches at 8 bases. The length of the CDR3 is 15 residues. Looked up from germline, CDR1 is SGHTA and CDR2 is FQGTGA. J lost 4 bases, V lost 5 bases, and 10 bases had no gene match.

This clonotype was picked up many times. CDR3 DNA sequence: TGTGCCATCAGTGAGACTGCCGGGACAGGGGGCCGATCTCAAGAGACCCAGTACTTC. Translating it yields CAISETAGTGGRSQETQYF. The J gene is TRBJ2-5, the V gene TRBV10-3; 12 bases fit TRBD1. Germline assignment: CDR1 ENHRY and CDR2 SYGVKD. CDR3 length equals 19 residues. Unmatched junction bases numbered 12, after V lost 2 bases and J lost 2 bases.

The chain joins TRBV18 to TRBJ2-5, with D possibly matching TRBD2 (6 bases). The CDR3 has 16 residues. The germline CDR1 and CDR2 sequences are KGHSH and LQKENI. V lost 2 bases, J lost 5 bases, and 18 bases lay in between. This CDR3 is CASSPRASARGETQYF. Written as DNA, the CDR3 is TGTGCCAGCTCACCAAGGGCTAGCGCCCGAGGGGAGACCCAGTACTTC.

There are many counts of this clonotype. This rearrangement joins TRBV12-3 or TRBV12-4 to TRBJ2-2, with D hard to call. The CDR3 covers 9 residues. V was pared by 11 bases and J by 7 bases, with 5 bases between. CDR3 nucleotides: TGTGCCGCGAACGGGGAGCTGTTTTTT. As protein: CAANGELFF.

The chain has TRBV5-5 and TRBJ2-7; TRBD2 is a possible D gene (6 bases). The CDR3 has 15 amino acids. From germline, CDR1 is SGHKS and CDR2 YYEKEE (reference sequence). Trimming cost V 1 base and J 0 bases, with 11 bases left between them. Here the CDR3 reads CASSLIGGTSYEQYF. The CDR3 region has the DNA TGTGCCAGCAGCTTGATCGGCGGGACCTCCTACGAGCAGTACTTC. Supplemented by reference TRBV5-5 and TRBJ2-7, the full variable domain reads DAGVTQSPTHLIKTRGQQVTLRCSPISGHKSVSWYQQVLGQGPQFIFQYYEKEERGRGNFPDRFSARQFPNYSSELNVNALLLGDSALYLCASSLIGGTSYEQYFGPGTRLTVT.

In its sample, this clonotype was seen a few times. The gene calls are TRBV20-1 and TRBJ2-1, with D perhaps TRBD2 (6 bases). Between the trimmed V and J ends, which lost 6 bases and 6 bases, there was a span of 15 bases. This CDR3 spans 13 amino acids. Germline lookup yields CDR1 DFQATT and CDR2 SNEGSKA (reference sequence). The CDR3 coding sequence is TGCAGTGCGGGGGGAAGGGCGGGCAATGAGCAGTTCTTC. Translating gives CSAGGRAGNEQFF.

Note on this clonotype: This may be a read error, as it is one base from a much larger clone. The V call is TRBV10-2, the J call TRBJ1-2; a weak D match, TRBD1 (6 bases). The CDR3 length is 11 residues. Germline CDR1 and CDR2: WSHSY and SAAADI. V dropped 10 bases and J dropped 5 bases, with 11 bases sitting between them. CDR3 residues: CANSTGYGYTF. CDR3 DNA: TGCGCCAACAGCACAGGGTATGGCTACACCTTC.

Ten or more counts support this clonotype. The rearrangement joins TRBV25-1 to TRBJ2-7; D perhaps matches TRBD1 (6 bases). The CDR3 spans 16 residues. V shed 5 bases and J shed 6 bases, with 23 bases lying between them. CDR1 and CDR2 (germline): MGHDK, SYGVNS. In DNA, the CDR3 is TGTGCCAGCAGTAACCCCGGGGACATTGGACGAGGCGAGCAGTACTTC. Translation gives CASSNPGDIGRGEQYF.

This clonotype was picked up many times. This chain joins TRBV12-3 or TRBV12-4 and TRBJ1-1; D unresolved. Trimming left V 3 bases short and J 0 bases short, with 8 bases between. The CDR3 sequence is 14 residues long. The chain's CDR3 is CASSFNQMNTEAFF. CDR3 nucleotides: TGTGCCAGCAGTTTTAACCAAATGAACACTGAAGCTTTCTTT.

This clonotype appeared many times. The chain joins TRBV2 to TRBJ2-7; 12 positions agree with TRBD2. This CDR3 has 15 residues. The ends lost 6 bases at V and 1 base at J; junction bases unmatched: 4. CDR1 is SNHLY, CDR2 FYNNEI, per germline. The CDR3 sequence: CASSSLAGGSYEQYF. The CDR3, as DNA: TGTGCCAGCAGCTCCCTAGCGGGAGGGTCCTACGAGCAGTACTTC.

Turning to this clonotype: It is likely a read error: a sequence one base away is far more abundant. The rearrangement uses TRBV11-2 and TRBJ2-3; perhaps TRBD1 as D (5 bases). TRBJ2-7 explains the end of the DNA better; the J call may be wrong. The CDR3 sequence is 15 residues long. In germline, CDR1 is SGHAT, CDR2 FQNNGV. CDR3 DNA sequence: TGTGCCAGCAGCTCCGGACATCCCCTCTCCTACGAGCAGTACTTC. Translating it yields CASSSGHPLSYEQYF.

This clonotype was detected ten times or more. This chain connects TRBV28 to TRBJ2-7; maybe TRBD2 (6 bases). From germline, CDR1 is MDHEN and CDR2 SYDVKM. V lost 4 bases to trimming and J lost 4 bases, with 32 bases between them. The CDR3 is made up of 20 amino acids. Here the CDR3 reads CASSSVEGGRASHRPYEQYF. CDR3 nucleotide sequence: TGTGCCAGCAGTTCTGTAGAGGGAGGCAGGGCGTCGCATCGTCCTTACGAGCAGTACTTC. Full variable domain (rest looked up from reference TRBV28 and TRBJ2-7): DVKVTQSSRYLVKRTGEKVFLECVQDMDHENMFWYRQDPGLGLRLIYFSYDVKMKEKGDIPEGYSVSREKKERFSLILESASTNQTSMYLCASSSVEGGRASHRPYEQYFGPGTRLTVT.

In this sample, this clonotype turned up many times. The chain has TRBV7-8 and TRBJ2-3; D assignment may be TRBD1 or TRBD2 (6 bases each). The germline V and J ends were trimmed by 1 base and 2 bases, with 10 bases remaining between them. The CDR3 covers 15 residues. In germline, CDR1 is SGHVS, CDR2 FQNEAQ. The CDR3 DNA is TGTGCCAGCAGCTTAGTAGGGGGGAACACAGATACGCAGTATTTT. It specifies CASSLVGGNTDTQYF.

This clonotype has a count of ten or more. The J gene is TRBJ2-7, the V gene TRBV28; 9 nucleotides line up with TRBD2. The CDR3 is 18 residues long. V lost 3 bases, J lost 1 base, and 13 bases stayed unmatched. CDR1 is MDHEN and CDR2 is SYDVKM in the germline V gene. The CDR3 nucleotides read TGTGCCAGCAGTTTTATGTGGCTAGCGGGACAACCTTCCTACGAGCAGTACTTC. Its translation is CASSFMWLAGQPSYEQYF.

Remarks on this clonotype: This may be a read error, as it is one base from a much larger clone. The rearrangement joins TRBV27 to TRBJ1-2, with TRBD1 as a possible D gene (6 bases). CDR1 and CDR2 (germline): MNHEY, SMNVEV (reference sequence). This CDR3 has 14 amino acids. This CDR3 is CASSPTGIAYDYTF. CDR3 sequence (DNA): TGTGCCAGCAGTCCCACAGGGATAGCCTATGACTACACCTTC.

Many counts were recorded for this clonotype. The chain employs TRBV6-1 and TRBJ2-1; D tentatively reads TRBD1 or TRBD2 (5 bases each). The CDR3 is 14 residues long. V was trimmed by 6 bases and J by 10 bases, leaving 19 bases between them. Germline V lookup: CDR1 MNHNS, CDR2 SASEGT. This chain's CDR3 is CASRSRDHAWEQFF. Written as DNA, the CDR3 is TGTGCCAGCAGATCCCGGGACCATGCATGGGAGCAGTTCTTC.

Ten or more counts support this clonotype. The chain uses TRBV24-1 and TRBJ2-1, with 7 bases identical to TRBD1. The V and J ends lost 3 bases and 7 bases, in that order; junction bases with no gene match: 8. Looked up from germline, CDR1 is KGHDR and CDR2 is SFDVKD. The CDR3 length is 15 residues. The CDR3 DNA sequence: TGTGCCACCAGTGATGGATCGGACAGGAGGAATGAGCAGTTCTTC. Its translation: CATSDGSDRRNEQFF.

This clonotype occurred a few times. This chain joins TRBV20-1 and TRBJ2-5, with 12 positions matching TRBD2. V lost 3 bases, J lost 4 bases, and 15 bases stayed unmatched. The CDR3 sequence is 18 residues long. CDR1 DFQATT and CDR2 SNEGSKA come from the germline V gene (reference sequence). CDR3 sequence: CSASVGVASGRAGETQYF. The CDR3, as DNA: TGCAGTGCTAGTGTTGGTGTGGCTAGCGGGAGGGCCGGAGAGACCCAGTACTTC.

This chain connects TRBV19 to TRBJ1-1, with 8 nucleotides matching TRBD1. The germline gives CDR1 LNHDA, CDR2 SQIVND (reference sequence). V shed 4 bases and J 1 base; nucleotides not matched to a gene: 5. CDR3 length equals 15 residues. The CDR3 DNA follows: TGTGCCAGTAGTACCGGGACAGGAGGGAACACTGAAGCTTTCTTT. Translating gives CASSTGTGGNTEAFF.